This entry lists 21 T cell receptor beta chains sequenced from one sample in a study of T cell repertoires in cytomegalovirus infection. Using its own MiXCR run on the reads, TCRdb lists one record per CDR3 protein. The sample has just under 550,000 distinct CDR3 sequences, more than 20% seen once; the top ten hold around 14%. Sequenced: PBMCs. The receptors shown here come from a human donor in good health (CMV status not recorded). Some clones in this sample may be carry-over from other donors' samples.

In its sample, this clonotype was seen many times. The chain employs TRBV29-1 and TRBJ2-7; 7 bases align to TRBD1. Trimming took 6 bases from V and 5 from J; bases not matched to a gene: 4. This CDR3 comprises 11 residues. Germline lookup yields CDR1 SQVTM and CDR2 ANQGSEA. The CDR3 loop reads CSVGQSNEQYF. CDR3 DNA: TGCAGCGTGGGACAGAGCAACGAGCAGTACTTC.

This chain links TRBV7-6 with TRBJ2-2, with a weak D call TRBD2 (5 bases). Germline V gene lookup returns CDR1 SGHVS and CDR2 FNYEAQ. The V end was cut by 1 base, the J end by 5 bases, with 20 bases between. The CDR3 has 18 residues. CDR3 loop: CASSLEPGLRFQTGELFF. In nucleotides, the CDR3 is TGTGCCAGCAGCTTAGAACCCGGACTCCGATTCCAAACCGGGGAGCTGTTTTTT.

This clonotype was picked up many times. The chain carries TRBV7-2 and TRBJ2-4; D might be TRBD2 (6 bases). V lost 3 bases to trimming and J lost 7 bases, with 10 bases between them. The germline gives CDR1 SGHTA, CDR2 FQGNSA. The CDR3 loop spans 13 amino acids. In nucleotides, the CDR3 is TGTGCCAGCAGCTTTGGCGGGGATAACATTCAGTACTTC. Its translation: CASSFGGDNIQYF.

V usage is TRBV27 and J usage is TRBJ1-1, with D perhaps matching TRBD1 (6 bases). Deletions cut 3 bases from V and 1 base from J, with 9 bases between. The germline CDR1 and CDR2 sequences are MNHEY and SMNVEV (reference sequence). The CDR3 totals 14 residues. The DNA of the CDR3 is TGTGCCAGCAGTTTTGTAGGGGGGAACACTGAAGCTTTCTTT. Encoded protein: CASSFVGGNTEAFF.

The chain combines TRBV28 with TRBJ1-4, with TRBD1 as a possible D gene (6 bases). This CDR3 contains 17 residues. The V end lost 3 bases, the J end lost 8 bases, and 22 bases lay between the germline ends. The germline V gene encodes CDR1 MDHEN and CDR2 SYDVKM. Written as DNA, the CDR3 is TGTGCCAGCAGTTTCCCATTAGGGGGGATAGTCCACGAAAAACTGTTTTTT. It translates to CASSFPLGGIVHEKLFF.

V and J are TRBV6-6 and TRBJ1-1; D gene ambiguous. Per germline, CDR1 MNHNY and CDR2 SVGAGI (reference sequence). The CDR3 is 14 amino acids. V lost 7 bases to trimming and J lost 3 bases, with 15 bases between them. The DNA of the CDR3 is TGTGCCAGCACCCCCTTCGGCTGGGACACTGAAGCTTTCTTT. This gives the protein CASTPFGWDTEAFF.

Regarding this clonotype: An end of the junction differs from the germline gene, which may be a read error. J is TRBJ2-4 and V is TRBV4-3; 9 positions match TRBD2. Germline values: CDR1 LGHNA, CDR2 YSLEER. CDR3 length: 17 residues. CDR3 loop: CASNQDPAGGPQNIQYF. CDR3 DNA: TGCGCCAGCAACCAAGACCCAGCGGGAGGCCCGCAAAACATTCAGTACTTC.

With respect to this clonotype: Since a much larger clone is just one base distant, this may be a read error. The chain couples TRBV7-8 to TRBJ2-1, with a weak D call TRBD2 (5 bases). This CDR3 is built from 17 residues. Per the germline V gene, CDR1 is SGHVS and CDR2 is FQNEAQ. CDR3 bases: TGTGCCAGCAGCTTAGTGGCCTCCGGGGTTAGTTACATTGAGCAGTTCTTC. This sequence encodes CASSLVASGVSYIEQFF.

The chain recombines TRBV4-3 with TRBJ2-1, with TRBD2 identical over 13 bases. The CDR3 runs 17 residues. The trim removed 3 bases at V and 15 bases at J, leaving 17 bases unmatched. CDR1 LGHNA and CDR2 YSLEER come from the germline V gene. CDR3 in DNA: TGCGCCAGCAGCCAGACCCGAGGAACTAGCGGGGGGGGCGGTTCGTTCTTC. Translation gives CASSQTRGTSGGGGSFF.

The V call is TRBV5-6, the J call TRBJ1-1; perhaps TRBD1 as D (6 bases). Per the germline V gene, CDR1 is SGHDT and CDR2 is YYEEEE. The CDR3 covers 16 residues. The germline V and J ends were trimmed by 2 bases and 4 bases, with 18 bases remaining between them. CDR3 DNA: TGTGCCAGCAGCTTAGAGTTAGGGGGGATACGCACTGAAGCTTTCTTT. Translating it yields CASSLELGGIRTEAFF. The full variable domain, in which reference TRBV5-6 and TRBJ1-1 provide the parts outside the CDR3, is DAGVTQSPTHLIKTRGQQVTLRCSPKSGHDTVSWYQQALGQGPQFIFQYYEEEERQRGNFPDRFSGHQFPNYSSELNVNALLLGDSALYLCASSLELGGIRTEAFFGQGTRLTVV.

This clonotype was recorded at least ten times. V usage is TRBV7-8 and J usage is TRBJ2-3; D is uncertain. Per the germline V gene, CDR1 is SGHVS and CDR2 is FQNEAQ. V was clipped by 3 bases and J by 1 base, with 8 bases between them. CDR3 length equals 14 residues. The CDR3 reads CASSLLPRTDTQYF. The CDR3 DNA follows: TGTGCCAGCAGCTTGCTACCCCGCACAGATACGCAGTATTTT.

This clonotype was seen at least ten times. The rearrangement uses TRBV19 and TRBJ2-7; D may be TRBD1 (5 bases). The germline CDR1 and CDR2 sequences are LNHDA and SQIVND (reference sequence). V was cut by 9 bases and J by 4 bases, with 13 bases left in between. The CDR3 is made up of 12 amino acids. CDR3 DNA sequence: TGTGCCAGCGGAGAGACAGAGTACGAGCAGTACTTC. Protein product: CASGETEYEQYF.

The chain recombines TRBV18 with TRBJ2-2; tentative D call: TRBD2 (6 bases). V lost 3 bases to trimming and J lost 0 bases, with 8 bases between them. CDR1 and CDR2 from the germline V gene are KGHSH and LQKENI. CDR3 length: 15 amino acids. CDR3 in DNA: TGTGCCAGCTCACCGGGACTCTCGAACACCGGGGAGCTGTTTTTT. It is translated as CASSPGLSNTGELFF.

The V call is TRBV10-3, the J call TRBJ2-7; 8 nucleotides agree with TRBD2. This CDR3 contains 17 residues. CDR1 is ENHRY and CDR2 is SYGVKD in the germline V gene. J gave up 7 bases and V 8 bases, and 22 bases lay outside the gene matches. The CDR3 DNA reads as TGTGCCATCCCCCCCGGTTGGCTAGCGGGCCGTACGAGGGAGCAGTACTTC. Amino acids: CAIPPGWLAGRTREQYF.

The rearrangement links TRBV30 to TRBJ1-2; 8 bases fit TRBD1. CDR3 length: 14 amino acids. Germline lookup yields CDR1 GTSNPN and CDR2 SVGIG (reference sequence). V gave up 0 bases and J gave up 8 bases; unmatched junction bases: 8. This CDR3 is CAWSVRRGRYGYTF. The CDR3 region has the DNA TGTGCCTGGAGTGTACGCAGGGGGCGTTACGGCTACACCTTC.

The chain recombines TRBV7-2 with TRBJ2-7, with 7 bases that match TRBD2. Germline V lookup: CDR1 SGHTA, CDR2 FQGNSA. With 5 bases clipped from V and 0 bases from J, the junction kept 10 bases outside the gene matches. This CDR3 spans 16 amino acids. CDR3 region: CASSHTAGDRSYEQYF. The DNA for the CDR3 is TGTGCCAGCAGCCACACGGCGGGAGACCGCTCCTACGAGCAGTACTTC.

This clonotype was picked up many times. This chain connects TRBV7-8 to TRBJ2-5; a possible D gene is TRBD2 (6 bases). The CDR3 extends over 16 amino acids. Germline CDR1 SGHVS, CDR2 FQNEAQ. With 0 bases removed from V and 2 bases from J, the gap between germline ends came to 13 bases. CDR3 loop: CASSLAGSGIQETQYF. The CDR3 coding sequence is TGTGCCAGCAGCTTAGCTGGTAGCGGAATACAAGAGACCCAGTACTTC.

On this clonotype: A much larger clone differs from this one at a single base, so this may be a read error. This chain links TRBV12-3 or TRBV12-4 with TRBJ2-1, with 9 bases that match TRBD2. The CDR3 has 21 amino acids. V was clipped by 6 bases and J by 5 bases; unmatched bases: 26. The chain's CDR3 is CASSPTELAGVGGRGDNEQFF. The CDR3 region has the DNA TGTGCCAGCAGCCCTACCGAACTAGCGGGCGTGGGGGGCAGGGGTGACAATGAGCAGTTCTTC.

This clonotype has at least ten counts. CDR3 nucleotide sequence: TGTGCCAGTAGTGATCGGGGTGTCGACACTGAAGCTTTCTTT. Residues: CASSDRGVDTEAFF. The rearrangement uses TRBV19 and TRBJ1-1; D gene ambiguous. This CDR3 spans 14 amino acids. Germline V gives CDR1 LNHDA, CDR2 SQIVND (reference sequence). V was trimmed by 5 bases and J by 3 bases, leaving 13 bases between them.

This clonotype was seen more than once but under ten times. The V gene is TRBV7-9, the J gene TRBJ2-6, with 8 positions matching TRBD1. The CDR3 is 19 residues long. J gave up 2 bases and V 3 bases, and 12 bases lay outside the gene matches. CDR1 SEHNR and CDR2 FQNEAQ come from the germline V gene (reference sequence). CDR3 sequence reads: CASSFGQGGPRTGANVLTF. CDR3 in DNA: TGTGCCAGCAGCTTCGGACAGGGTGGACCGCGGACTGGGGCCAACGTCCTGACTTTC.

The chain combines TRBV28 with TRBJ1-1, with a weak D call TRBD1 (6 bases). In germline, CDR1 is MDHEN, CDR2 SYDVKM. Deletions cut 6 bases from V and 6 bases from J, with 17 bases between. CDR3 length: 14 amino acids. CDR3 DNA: TGTGCCAGCAGCTACCGCGGGGGCACCGCTGAAGCTTTCTTT. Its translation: CASSYRGGTAEAFF.